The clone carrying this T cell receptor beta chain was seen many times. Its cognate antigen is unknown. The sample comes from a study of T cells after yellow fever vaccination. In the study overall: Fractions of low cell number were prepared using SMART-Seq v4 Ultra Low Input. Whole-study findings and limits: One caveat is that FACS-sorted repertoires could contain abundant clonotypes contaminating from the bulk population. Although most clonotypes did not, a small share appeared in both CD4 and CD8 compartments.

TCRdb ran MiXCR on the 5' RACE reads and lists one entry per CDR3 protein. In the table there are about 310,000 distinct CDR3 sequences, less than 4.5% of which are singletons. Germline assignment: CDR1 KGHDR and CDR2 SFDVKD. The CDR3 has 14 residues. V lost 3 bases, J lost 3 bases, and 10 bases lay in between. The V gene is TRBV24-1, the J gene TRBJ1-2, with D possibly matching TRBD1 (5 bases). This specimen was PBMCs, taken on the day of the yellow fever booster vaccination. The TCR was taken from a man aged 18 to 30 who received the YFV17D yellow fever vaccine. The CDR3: CATSDLGHYYGYTF. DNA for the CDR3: TGTGCCACCAGTGATCTGGGGCATTACTATGGCTACACCTTC.